This T cell receptor (beta chain) was identified in a study of blood T cells in healthy people across ages. Each individual donor underwent a draw of about 9.1 milliliters of peripheral blood. This clonotype came up a few times. Antigen unknown. Regarding the study as a whole: Strong correlation existed between TCR beta diversity and naive T cell percentage. Diversity was higher, and naive CD4+ cells more numerous, in long-lived donors than in aged donors.

This CDR3 is built from 12 residues. V gave up 1 base and J gave up 10 bases, with 8 bases separating them. Together with a sample-barcoded 5' primer, a J-beta primer mix was included in a second PCR lasting about 7 to 11 cycles. Each cDNA molecule received a tag from a template-switch adaptor that had 12 random nucleotides. TCRdb reprocessed the 5' RACE reads via MiXCR and lists one record per CDR3 protein. Among around 1,000,000 distinct CDR3 sequences, almost 25% were seen once, and the ten largest hold about 0.8%. These same records also appear under a second study, on T cells of mothers and their children.

This clonotype was obtained from a girl aged 2-10 years in good health. The sequenced sample consisted of blood. The chain recombines TRBV12-3 or TRBV12-4 with TRBJ2-1, with TRBD2 as a possible D gene (5 bases). CDR3 in DNA: TGTGCCAGCAGTTTAGAGAGGGAAGAGCAGTTCTTC. Residues: CASSLEREEQFF.